Listed here are 27 T cell receptor beta chains from one sample, sequenced in a study of blood T cells in healthy people across ages. A sample-barcoded 5' primer and a J-beta primer mix were used in a second PCR of roughly 7 to 12 cycles. From the 5' RACE reads, TCRdb called clonotypes with MiXCR, one entry per CDR3 protein. The table has 450,000 to 650,000 distinct CDR3 sequences, 20% to 30% seen once. The sample was also reused in another study, on T cells of mothers and their children.

Source material: blood. The receptors here all came from a boy between 10 and 17 years old in good health.

The CDR3 DNA sequence: TGTGCCAGCAGCCACAGGGGGAACGCCAAAAACATTCAGTACTTC. Translation: CASSHRGNAKNIQYF. This chain joins TRBV6-6 and TRBJ2-4; 8 bases align to TRBD1. Trimming at V came to 6 bases and at J to 1 base, leaving 5 bases not matched to a gene. Germline CDR1 MNHNY, CDR2 SVGAGI (reference sequence). The CDR3 sequence is 15 residues long.

On this clonotype: The junction and the germline gene differ at one end; a read error may be behind it. The genes are TRBV12-3 or TRBV12-4 and TRBJ2-3; 10 bases are a match to TRBD2. The CDR3 is 17 amino acids. CDR3 nucleotides: TGTGCCAGCAGTCTAGGAACGGGACTAGCGAGCACAGATGCGCAGTATTTT. It encodes CASSLGTGLASTDAQYF.

This clonotype was counted between two and nine times. This chain links TRBV15 with TRBJ2-2, with D maybe TRBD1 (5 bases). Trimming stripped 1 base from V and 7 bases from J, with 13 bases between. CDR3 length equals 15 residues. Germline CDR1 reads LNHNV; CDR2 reads YYDKDF (reference sequence). CDR3 sequence reads: CATSRATDTRGELFF. The CDR3 DNA follows: TGTGCCACCAGCAGAGCAACGGACACTCGCGGGGAGCTGTTTTTT.

The chain is built from TRBV20-1 and TRBJ2-5; the match to TRBD2 covers 9 bases. This CDR3 spans 15 amino acids. After removal of 3 bases from V and 1 base from J, the junction contained 6 bases not matched to a gene. Germline CDR1 is DFQATT and CDR2 is SNEGSKA (reference sequence). CDR3 DNA: TGCAGTGCTAGGAATGCAGCGGGAGGCCAAGAGACCCAGTACTTC. Translating gives CSARNAAGGQETQYF.

The chain carries TRBV29-1 and TRBJ2-5; TRBD2 is a possible D gene (6 bases). The DNA end is a closer match to TRBJ2-7, so the J assignment may be wrong. Germline V gene lookup returns CDR1 SQVTM and CDR2 ANQGSEA. This CDR3 comprises 13 residues. The CDR3 DNA follows: TGCAGCGTTGCCGGGGGAGGCACCTACGAGCAGTACTTC. Amino acids: CSVAGGGTYEQYF.

Here the CDR3 DNA reads TGTGCCAGCAGCTCACGACTTCAGGGAGGAAATGAAAAACTGTTTTTT. It encodes CASSSRLQGGNEKLFF. The chain links TRBV7-9 to TRBJ1-4, with D maybe TRBD1 (5 bases). V dropped 4 bases and J dropped 5 bases, with 17 bases sitting between them. This CDR3 has 16 residues. In germline, CDR1 is SEHNR, CDR2 FQNEAQ (reference sequence).

With regard to this clonotype: Germline is not matched at one junction end, which may reflect a read error. V is TRBV3-1 and J is TRBJ2-2, with TRBD2 matching 10 bases. This CDR3 comprises 16 residues. Germline V gene sequence: CDR1 LGHDT, CDR2 YNNKEL (reference sequence). CDR3 amino acids: CASSGPSGSDTGELFF. The DNA for the CDR3 is TGTGCAAGCAGTGGGCCTAGCGGGAGTGACACCGGGGAGCTGTTTTTT.

The genes are TRBV3-1 and TRBJ2-2; D perhaps matches TRBD2 (6 bases). Germline V gene data show CDR1 as LGHDT and CDR2 as YNNKEL (reference sequence). CDR3 size: 16 residues. The V and J ends lost 4 bases and 7 bases respectively, with 19 bases between them. The chain's CDR3 is CASSLRRGRPNGELFF. In DNA form, the CDR3 reads TGTGCCAGCAGCCTCCGCCGTGGGAGGCCCAACGGGGAGCTGTTTTTT.

The CDR3 DNA follows: TGTGCCAGCAATGGGGACTACTACGAGCAGTACTTC. Translation gives CASNGDYYEQYF. The chain is built from TRBV28 and TRBJ2-7; TRBD2 matches 7 bases. V shed 7 bases and J 3 bases; nucleotides not matched to a gene: 3. This CDR3 is 12 amino acids long. Germline assignment: CDR1 MDHEN and CDR2 SYDVKM.

This clonotype turned up a few times. The rearrangement joins TRBV4-3 to TRBJ2-6; a weak D match, TRBD1 (6 bases). The length of the CDR3 is 17 residues. The V and J ends lost 1 base and 2 bases respectively, with 12 bases between them. CDR1 is LGHNA, CDR2 YSLEER, per germline. The CDR3 sequence is CASSQVAGVPGANVLTF. DNA of the CDR3: TGCGCCAGCAGCCAAGTGGCAGGGGTGCCTGGGGCCAACGTCCTGACTTTC.

This clonotype was counted only a few times. The chain links TRBV5-5 to TRBJ1-3; D remains unclear. Looked up from germline, CDR1 is SGHKS and CDR2 is YYEKEE (reference sequence). The CDR3 consists of 15 residues. Between the trimmed V and J ends, which lost 4 bases and 2 bases, there was a span of 13 bases. CDR3 bases: TGTGCCAGCAGCAGCGGAGGTGAAGCTGGAAACACCATATATTTT. Translated, it gives CASSSGGEAGNTIYF. The full variable domain, with the rest looked up from reference TRBV5-5 and TRBJ1-3, is DAGVTQSPTHLIKTRGQQVTLRCSPISGHKSVSWYQQVLGQGPQFIFQYYEKEERGRGNFPDRFSARQFPNYSSELNVNALLLGDSALYLCASSSGGEAGNTIYFGEGSWLTVV.

This chain links TRBV9 with TRBJ2-5, with D tentatively TRBD1 (6 bases). There are 15 residues in the CDR3. Germline V gives CDR1 SGDLS, CDR2 YYNGEE. V lost 0 bases to trimming and J lost 5 bases, with 14 bases between them. The CDR3 sequence: CASSVEGRGWETQYF. CDR3 DNA: TGTGCCAGCAGCGTAGAGGGCAGGGGATGGGAGACCCAGTACTTC.

V and J are TRBV27 and TRBJ2-1; 11 bases fit TRBD2. Germline trimming cut 5 bases from V and 1 base from J; bases unmatched to any gene: 7. From germline, CDR1 is MNHEY and CDR2 SMNVEV (reference sequence). The CDR3 consists of 17 residues. CDR3 sequence (DNA): TGTGCCAGCAGTGTTAGCGGGGGGGAATATTCCTACAATGAGCAGTTCTTC. Its protein is CASSVSGGEYSYNEQFF.

The chain joins TRBV28 to TRBJ2-5; 11 nucleotides line up with TRBD1. The V gene end was trimmed by 4 bases and the J gene end by 6 bases; junction bases not matched to a gene: 10. The germline V gene has CDR1 MDHEN and CDR2 SYDVKM. There are 16 residues in the CDR3. Written as DNA, the CDR3 is TGTGCCAGCAGTTCTAAGGCGGGACAGGGGGAGAAGACCCAGTACTTC. Translation gives CASSSKAGQGEKTQYF.

The V gene is TRBV7-9, the J gene TRBJ1-1; 8 bases align to TRBD1. Losses at the gene ends were 5 bases for V and 11 bases for J; bases not matched to a gene: 13. This CDR3 is 14 amino acids long. The germline V gene encodes CDR1 SEHNR and CDR2 FQNEAQ (reference sequence). The CDR3 bases are TGTGCCAGCAGCCCCCGACAGGGGACCCCAGAGGCTTTCTTT. This translates into CASSPRQGTPEAFF.

The V gene is TRBV2, the J gene TRBJ1-2; maybe TRBD1 (6 bases). This CDR3 region has 11 residues. Germline CDR1 reads SNHLY; CDR2 reads FYNNEI. Trimming took 11 bases from V and 6 from J, leaving 13 bases between them. This CDR3 is CARGRDNGYTF. The CDR3, as DNA: TGTGCCCGTGGCAGGGACAATGGCTACACCTTC.

The V and J genes are TRBV21-1 and TRBJ2-1. TRBV21-1 corresponds to a pseudogene. The CDR3 sequence is 15 residues long. DNA for the CDR3: TGTGCCAGCAGCAAAAGTGGAATTCGGGGCAATGAGCAGTTCTTC. It is translated as CASSKSGIRGNEQFF.

The sample holds a few counts of this clonotype. This chain links TRBV29-1 with TRBJ2-3; D remains ambiguous. V dropped 4 bases and J dropped 2 bases, with 16 bases sitting between them. Germline V gene data show CDR1 as SQVTM and CDR2 as ANQGSEA. There are 15 residues in the CDR3. In DNA form, the CDR3 reads TGCAGCGTTGTAGCCCCGCGACTCATCACAGATACGCAGTATTTT. It yields the protein CSVVAPRLITDTQYF.

The chain carries TRBV6-5 and TRBJ1-4; D not certain. The CDR3 totals 13 residues. CDR1 and CDR2 (germline): MNHEY, SVGAGI. V gave up 5 bases and J gave up 5 bases, with 9 bases separating them. The CDR3 protein is CASSLTRNEKLFF. The CDR3, as DNA: TGTGCCAGCAGTCTTACGAGGAATGAAAAACTGTTTTTT.

For this clonotype: At one end, the junction sequence differs from germline, possibly due to a read error. The gene calls are TRBV3-1 and TRBJ1-2, with 9 bases that match TRBD1. The CDR3 consists of 17 residues. In germline, CDR1 is LGHDT, CDR2 YNNKEL (reference sequence). The CDR3 region is CAGSQESETGGLYGYTF. DNA for the CDR3: TGTGCCGGCAGCCAAGAAAGTGAGACAGGGGGTCTCTATGGCTACACCTTC. The full variable domain, rest sourced from reference TRBV3-1 and TRBJ1-2, is DTAVSQTPKYLVTQMGNDKSIKCEQNLGHDTMYWYKQDSKKFLKIMFSYNNKELIINETVPNRFSPKSPDKAHLNLHINSLELGDSAVYFCAGSQESETGGLYGYTFGSGTRLTVV.

The chain couples TRBV29-1 to TRBJ2-7; D remains ambiguous. Trimming left V 0 bases short and J 2 bases short, with 11 bases between. The germline V gene has CDR1 SQVTM and CDR2 ANQGSEA. The CDR3 sequence is 14 residues long. CDR3 residues: CSVEDPRPPYEQYF. CDR3 DNA: TGCAGCGTTGAAGATCCTCGACCCCCCTACGAGCAGTACTTC.

This clonotype was counted only a few times. The chain combines TRBV7-9 with TRBJ1-5; D is undetermined. The V gene's germline CDR1 is SEHNR and CDR2 FQNEAQ (reference sequence). This CDR3 spans 12 amino acids. The ends were cut back, 4 bases at V and 11 bases at J, with 12 bases in the middle. The CDR3 nucleotides are TGTGCCAGCAGCTCAGCTATGGGAGCCCAGCATTTT. As protein: CASSSAMGAQHF.

This chain connects TRBV11-2 to TRBJ2-3, with D unclear. CDR3 length equals 16 residues. V lost 1 base to trimming and J lost 6 bases, with 17 bases between them. CDR1 is SGHAT and CDR2 is FQNNGV in the germline V gene. The DNA for the CDR3 is TGTGCCAGCAGCTTAGTCTCGCCAAATTCCAGGGATACGCAGTATTTT. This gives the protein CASSLVSPNSRDTQYF.

This clonotype has just a few counts. The chain is built from TRBV30 and TRBJ1-1; 8 bases are shared with TRBD1. The V and J ends lost 3 bases and 4 bases, in that order; junction bases with no gene match: 13. The V gene's germline CDR1 is GTSNPN and CDR2 SVGIG (reference sequence). The CDR3 has 16 residues. The CDR3 protein is CAWSKEADREGTEAFF. In DNA form, the CDR3 reads TGTGCCTGGAGCAAAGAGGCGGACAGGGAGGGCACTGAAGCTTTCTTT.

The rearrangement joins TRBV27 to TRBJ2-3; 7 nucleotides agree with TRBD2. The CDR3 length is 16 residues. Trimming removed 5 bases from V and 8 bases from J; junction bases left unmatched: 16. Germline V gene lookup returns CDR1 MNHEY and CDR2 SMNVEV (reference sequence). The CDR3: CASSPDSGLTLSTQYF. The CDR3, as DNA: TGTGCCAGCAGTCCAGATAGCGGGCTGACCCTCAGTACGCAGTATTTT.

The sample holds a few counts of this clonotype. The chain combines TRBV6-5 with TRBJ2-5; D gene unclear. The J call could be wrong; TRBJ2-7 is a better fit for the DNA end. Germline V gene lookup returns CDR1 MNHEY and CDR2 SVGAGI. The CDR3 has 15 amino acids. CDR3 sequence reads: CASSYGPLGSYEQYF. In nucleotides, the CDR3 is TGTGCCAGCAGTTATGGGCCTCTCGGTTCCTACGAGCAGTACTTC.

The chain uses TRBV14 and TRBJ2-1; D is unclear. Trimming pared 1 base from V and 7 bases from J, leaving 14 bases between. There are 15 residues in the CDR3. The germline gives CDR1 SGHDN, CDR2 FVKESK. This CDR3 is CASSQATPLWNEQFF. The CDR3, as DNA: TGTGCCAGCAGCCAAGCTACTCCCCTGTGGAATGAGCAGTTCTTC.